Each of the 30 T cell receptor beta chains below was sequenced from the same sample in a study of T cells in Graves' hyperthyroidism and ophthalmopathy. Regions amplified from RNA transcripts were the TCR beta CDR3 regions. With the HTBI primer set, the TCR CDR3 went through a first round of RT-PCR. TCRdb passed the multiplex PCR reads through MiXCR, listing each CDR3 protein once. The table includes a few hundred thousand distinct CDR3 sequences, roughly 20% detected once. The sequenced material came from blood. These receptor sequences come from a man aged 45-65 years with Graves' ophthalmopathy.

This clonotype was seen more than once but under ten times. The CDR3 here is CASSLNAFNQPQHF. DNA for the CDR3: TGTGCCAGCAGTTTAAACGCATTCAATCAGCCCCAGCATTTT. The chain has TRBV6-1 and TRBJ1-5; D uncertain. CDR1 MNHNS and CDR2 SASEGT come from the germline V gene. The CDR3 spans 14 residues. The V end lost 5 bases, the J end lost 3 bases, and 11 bases lay between the germline ends.

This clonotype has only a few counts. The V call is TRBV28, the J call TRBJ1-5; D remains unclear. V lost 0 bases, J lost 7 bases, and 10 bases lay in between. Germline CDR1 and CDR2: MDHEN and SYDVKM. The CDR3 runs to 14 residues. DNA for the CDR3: TGTGCCAGCAGTTTATGGGGCGCAAAGCAGCCCCAGCATTTT. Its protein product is CASSLWGAKQPQHF.

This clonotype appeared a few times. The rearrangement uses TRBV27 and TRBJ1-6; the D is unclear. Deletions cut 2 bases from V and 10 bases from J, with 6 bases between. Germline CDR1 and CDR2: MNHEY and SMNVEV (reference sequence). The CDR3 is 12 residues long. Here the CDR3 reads CASSLKRSPLHF. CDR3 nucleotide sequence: TGTGCCAGCAGTTTAAAACGATCACCCCTCCACTTT.

The CDR3: CASSAPNGNTIYF. The CDR3 DNA sequence: TGTGCCAGCAGCGCCCCTAACGGAAACACCATATATTTT. The chain combines TRBV9 with TRBJ1-3; D not certain. CDR3 length: 13 amino acids. V was shortened by 3 bases and J by 4 bases, with 8 bases between the two germline ends. Per the germline V gene, CDR1 is SGDLS and CDR2 is YYNGEE.

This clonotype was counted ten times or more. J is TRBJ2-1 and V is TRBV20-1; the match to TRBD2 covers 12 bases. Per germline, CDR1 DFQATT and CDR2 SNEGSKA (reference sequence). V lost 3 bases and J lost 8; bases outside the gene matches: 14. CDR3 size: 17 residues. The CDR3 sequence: CSASGLAGGPVGDEQFF. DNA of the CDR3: TGCAGTGCTAGTGGGCTAGCGGGAGGGCCAGTCGGAGATGAGCAGTTCTTC.

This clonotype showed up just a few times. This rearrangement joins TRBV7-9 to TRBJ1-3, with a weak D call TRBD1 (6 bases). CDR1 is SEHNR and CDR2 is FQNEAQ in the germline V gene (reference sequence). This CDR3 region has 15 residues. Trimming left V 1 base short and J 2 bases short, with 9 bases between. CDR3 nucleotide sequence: TGTGCCAGCAGCTTAGAAGGACAGACTGGAAACACCATATATTTT. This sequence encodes CASSLEGQTGNTIYF. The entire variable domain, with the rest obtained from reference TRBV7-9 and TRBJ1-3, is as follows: DTGVSQNPRHKITKRGQNVTFRCDPISEHNRLYWYRQTLGQGPEFLTYFQNEAQLEKSRLLSDRFSAERPKGSFSTLEIQRTEQGDSAMYLCASSLEGQTGNTIYFGEGSWLTVV.

CDR3 residues: CASSSAGGTGVPPTEAFF. The CDR3 nucleotides read TGTGCCAGCAGCTCTGCCGGCGGGACAGGGGTCCCCCCCACTGAAGCTTTCTTT. The V gene is TRBV7-9, the J gene TRBJ1-1, with TRBD1 matching 10 bases. After removal of 4 bases from V and 4 bases from J, the junction contained 15 bases not matched to a gene. There are 18 residues in the CDR3. CDR1 and CDR2 (germline): SEHNR, FQNEAQ (reference sequence).

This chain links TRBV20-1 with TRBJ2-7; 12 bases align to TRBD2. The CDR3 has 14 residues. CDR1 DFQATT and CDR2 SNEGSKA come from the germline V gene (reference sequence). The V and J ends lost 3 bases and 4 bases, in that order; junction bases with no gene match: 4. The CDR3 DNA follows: TGCAGTGCTAGTCCCCTAGCGGGAGGGTACGAGCAGTACTTC. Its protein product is CSASPLAGGYEQYF.

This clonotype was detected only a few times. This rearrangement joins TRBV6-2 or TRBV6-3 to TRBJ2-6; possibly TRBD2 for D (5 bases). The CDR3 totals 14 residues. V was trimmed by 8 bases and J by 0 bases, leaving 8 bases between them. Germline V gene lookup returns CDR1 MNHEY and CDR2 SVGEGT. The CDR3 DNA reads TGTGCCAGCCTTCGGGGCTCTGGGGCCAACGTCCTGACTTTC. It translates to CASLRGSGANVLTF.

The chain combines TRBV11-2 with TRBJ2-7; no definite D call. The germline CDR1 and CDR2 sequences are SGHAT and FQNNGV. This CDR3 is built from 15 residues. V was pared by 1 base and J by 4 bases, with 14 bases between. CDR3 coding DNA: TGTGCCAGCAGCTTAGGGTCCTCCCGAACTTACGAGCAGTACTTC. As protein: CASSLGSSRTYEQYF.

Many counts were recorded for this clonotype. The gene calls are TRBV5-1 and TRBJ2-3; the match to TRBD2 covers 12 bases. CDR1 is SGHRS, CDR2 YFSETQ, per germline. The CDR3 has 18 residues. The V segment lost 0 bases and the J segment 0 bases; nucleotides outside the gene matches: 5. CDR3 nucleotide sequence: TGCGCCAGCAGCTTGGCTAGCGGGAGGGCCTCTAGCACAGATACGCAGTATTTT. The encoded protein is CASSLASGRASSTDTQYF.

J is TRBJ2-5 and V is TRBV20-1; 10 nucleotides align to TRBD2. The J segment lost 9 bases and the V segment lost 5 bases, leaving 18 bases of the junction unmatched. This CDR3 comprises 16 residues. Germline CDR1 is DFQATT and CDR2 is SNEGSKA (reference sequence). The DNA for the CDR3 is TGCAGTGCTGAGACGGGACTAGCGTCAAACCGGGAGCCCCAGTACTTC. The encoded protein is CSAETGLASNREPQYF.

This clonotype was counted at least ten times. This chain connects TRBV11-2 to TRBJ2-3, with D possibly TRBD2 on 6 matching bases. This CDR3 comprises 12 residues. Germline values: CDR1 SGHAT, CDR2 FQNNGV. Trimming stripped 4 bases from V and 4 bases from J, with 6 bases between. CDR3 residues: CASSWRADTQYF. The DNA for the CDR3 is TGTGCCAGCAGCTGGAGGGCAGATACGCAGTATTTT.

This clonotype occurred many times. The CDR3 sequence: CASSLISGRDGYTF. The CDR3 DNA reads as TGTGCCAGCAGTTTAATCAGCGGCCGGGATGGCTACACCTTC. The chain combines TRBV12-3 or TRBV12-4 with TRBJ1-2, with D unresolved. The CDR3 totals 14 residues. The V gene lost 2 bases and the J gene lost 6 bases, with 13 bases spanning the gap.

CDR3 in amino acids: CATRTPSYEQYF. The CDR3 nucleotides read TGTGCCACCAGGACACCCTCCTACGAGCAGTACTTC. This sequence joins TRBV24-1 and TRBJ2-7; the D is unclear. CDR1 is KGHDR and CDR2 is SFDVKD in the germline V gene. Trimming took 7 bases from V and 0 from J, leaving 6 bases between them. The CDR3 spans 12 residues.

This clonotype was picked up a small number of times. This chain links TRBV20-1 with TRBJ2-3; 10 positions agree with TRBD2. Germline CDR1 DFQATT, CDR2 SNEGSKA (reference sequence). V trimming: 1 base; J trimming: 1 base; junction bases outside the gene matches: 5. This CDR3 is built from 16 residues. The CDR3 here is CSARGEGTSGTDTQYF. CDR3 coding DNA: TGCAGTGCTAGAGGAGAGGGGACTAGCGGCACAGATACGCAGTATTTT.

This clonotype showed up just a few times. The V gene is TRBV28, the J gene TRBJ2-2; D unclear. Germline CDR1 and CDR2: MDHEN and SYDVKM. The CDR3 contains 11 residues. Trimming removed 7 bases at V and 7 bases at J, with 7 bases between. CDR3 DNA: TGTGCCAGCAACTATCACGGGGAGCTGTTTTTT. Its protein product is CASNYHGELFF.

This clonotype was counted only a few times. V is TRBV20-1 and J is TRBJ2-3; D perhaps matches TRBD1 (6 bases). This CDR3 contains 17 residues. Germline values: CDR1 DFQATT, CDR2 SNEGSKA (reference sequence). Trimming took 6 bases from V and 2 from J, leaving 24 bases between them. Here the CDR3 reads CSANKITRRGFTDTQYF. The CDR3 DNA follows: TGCAGTGCCAACAAAATAACACGCAGGGGATTCACAGATACGCAGTATTTT.

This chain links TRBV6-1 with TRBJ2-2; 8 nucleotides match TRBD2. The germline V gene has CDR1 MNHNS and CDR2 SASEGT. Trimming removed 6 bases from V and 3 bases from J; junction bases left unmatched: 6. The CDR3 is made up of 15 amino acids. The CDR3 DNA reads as TGTGCCAGCAGCATAGCGGGGTCGGACACCGGGGAGCTGTTTTTT. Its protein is CASSIAGSDTGELFF.

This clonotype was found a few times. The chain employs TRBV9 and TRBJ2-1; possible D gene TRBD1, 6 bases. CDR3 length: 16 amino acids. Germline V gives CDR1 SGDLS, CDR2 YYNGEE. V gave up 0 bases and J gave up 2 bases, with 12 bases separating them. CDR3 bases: TGTGCCAGCAGCGTAGCTTTTGGGACACCCTACAATGAGCAGTTCTTC. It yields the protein CASSVAFGTPYNEQFF. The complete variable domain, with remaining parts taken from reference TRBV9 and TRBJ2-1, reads DSGVTQTPKHLITATGQRVTLRCSPRSGDLSVYWYQQSLDQGLQFLIQYYNGEERAKGNILERFSAQQFPDLHSELNLSSLELGDSALYFCASSVAFGTPYNEQFFGPGTRLTVL.

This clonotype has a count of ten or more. Here the CDR3 DNA reads TGTGCCAGCAGTCCCCCCCCCTACGAGCAGTACTTC. Amino acid sequence: CASSPPPYEQYF. The chain employs TRBV11-2 and TRBJ2-7; D is unclear. CDR1 and CDR2 from the germline V gene are SGHAT and FQNNGV. V lost 6 bases to trimming and J lost 2 bases, with 8 bases between them. The CDR3 runs 12 residues. The full variable domain, completed using reference TRBV11-2 and TRBJ2-7, is EAGVAQSPRYKIIEKRQSVAFWCNPISGHATLYWYQQILGQGPKLLIQFQNNGVVDDSQLPKDRFSAERLKGVDSTLKIQPAKLEDSAVYLCASSPPPYEQYFGPGTRLTVT.

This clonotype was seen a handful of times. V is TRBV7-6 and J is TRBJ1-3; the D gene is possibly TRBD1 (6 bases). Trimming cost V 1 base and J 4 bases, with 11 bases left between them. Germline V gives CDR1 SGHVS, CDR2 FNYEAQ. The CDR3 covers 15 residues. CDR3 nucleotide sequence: TGTGCCAGCAGCTTAGGCGGGACAATCGGAAACACCATATATTTT. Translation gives CASSLGGTIGNTIYF.

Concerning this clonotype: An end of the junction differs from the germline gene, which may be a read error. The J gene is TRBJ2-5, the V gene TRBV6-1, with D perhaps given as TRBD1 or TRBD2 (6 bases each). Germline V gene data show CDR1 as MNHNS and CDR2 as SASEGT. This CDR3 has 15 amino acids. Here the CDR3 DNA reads TGTGCCAGCAGTGAAGAGAGGGGGGAGAGAGAGGCCCAGTACTTC. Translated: CASSEERGEREAQYF.

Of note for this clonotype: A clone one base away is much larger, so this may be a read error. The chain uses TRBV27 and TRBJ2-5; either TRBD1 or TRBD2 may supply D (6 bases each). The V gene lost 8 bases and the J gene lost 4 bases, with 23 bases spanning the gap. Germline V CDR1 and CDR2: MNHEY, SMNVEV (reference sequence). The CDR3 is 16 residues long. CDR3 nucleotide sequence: TGTGCCAGCCGAGAACGAGGCGGGACAAACTCAGAGACCCAGTACTTC. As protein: CASRERGGTNSETQYF.

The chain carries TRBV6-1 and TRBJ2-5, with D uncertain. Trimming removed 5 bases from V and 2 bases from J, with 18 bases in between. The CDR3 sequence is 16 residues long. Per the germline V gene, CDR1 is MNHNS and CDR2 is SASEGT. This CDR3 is CASSSHSFPAQETQYF. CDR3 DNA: TGTGCCAGCAGTTCCCATAGTTTCCCAGCGCAAGAGACCCAGTACTTC.

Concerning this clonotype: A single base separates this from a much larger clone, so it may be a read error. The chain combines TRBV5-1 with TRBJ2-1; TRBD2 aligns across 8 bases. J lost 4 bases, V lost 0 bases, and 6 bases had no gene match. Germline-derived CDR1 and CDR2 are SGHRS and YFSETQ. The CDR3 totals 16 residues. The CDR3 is CASSLVGTGGYNEQFF. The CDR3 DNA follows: TGCGCCAGCAGCTTGGTCGGGACGGGAGGGTACAATGAGCAGTTCTTC.

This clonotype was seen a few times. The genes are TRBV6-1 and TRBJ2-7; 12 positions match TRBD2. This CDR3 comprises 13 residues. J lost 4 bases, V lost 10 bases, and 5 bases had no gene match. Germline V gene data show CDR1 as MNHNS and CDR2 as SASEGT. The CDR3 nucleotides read TGTGCCATTTCTAGCGGGAGGGTTTACGAGCAGTACTTC. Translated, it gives CAISSGRVYEQYF.

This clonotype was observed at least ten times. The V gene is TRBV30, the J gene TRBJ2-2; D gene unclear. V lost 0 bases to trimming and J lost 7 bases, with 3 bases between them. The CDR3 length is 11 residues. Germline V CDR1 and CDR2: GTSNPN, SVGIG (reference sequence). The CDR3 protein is CAWSVGGELFF. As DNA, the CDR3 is TGTGCCTGGAGTGTAGGCGGGGAGCTGTTTTTT.

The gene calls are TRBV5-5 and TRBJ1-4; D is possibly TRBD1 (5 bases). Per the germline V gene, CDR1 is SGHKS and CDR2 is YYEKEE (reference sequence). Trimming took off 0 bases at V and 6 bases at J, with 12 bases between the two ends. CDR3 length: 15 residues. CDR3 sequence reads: CASSLVGQGYEKLFF. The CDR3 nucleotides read TGTGCCAGCAGCTTGGTTGGCCAGGGTTATGAAAAACTGTTTTTT.

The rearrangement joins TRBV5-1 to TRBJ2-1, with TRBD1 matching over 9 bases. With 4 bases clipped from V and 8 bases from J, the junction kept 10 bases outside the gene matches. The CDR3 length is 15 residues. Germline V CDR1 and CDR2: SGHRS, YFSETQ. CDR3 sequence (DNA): TGCGCCAGCAGCCCTGGCACAGGGGGCGGCTATGAGCAGTTCTTC. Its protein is CASSPGTGGGYEQFF. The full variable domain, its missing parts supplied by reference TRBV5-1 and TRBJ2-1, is KAGVTQTPRYLIKTRGQQVTLSCSPISGHRSVSWYQQTPGQGLQFLFEYFSETQRNKGNFPGRFSGRQFSNSRSEMNVSTLELGDSALYLCASSPGTGGGYEQFFGPGTRLTVL.